Following are 30 T cell receptor beta chains from one sample sequenced in a study of blood T cell repertoires in COVID-19 (dated by TCRdb to 2019 to 2021). The library was generated by the immunoSEQ multiplex PCR assay. In its TCRdb copy, this immuneACCESS table keeps in-frame sequences only and misses some clones. Where compared with another copy, unresolved V genes explain less than half of these, and the others have no known cause. For this sample there are around 240,000 clones; roughly 83% appear just once. Less than 8% of the sample is taken by the ten largest. Sequencing was done on a sample of peripheral blood. Source of these receptors: a woman aged 45-65 years with acute or convalescent COVID-19.

The chain combines TRBV30 with TRBJ1-3; D is unresolved. Germline values: CDR1 GTSNPN, CDR2 SVGIG (reference sequence). The CDR3 consists of 13 residues. Trimming took 5 bases from V and 4 from J, leaving 12 bases between them. The CDR3 region is CAWEEGGGNTIYF. The CDR3 DNA sequence: TGTGCCTGGGAGGAGGGAGGGGGAAACACCATATATTTT.

This sequence joins TRBV9 and TRBJ2-1, with 8 bases lining up with TRBD1. Germline V gene sequence: CDR1 SGDLS, CDR2 YYNGEE. V was pared by 0 bases and J by 8 bases, with 10 bases of the junction left unmatched. The CDR3 runs to 16 residues. The CDR3 sequence: CASSVVRDRLSDEQFF. The CDR3 DNA sequence: TGTGCCAGCAGCGTAGTGAGGGACAGGCTAAGCGATGAGCAGTTCTTC.

The chain uses TRBV28 and TRBJ1-2; 12 bases are shared with TRBD1. CDR3 length: 13 amino acids. Germline CDR1 and CDR2: MDHEN and SYDVKM. Losses at the gene ends were 7 bases for V and 7 bases for J; bases not matched to a gene: 4. The CDR3 DNA sequence: TGTGCCAGCACCTGGGGACAGGGGGCTGGCTACACCTTC. Residues: CASTWGQGAGYTF.

The chain has TRBV19 and TRBJ1-6; 10 bases line up with TRBD1. Trimming removed 5 bases from V and 6 bases from J; junction bases left unmatched: 7. Per the germline V gene, CDR1 is LNHDA and CDR2 is SQIVND (reference sequence). The CDR3 has 16 residues. This CDR3 reads CASSWTGGRFNSPLHF. CDR3 coding DNA: TGTGCCAGTAGTTGGACAGGGGGTCGGTTTAATTCACCCCTCCACTTT.

This rearrangement joins TRBV7-2 to TRBJ1-1; 8 positions match TRBD1. The germline gives CDR1 SGHTA, CDR2 FQGNSA. With 5 bases clipped from V and 4 bases from J, the junction kept 12 bases outside the gene matches. This CDR3 spans 16 amino acids. CDR3 protein: CASSRLQGAGRTEAFF. CDR3 DNA: TGTGCCAGCAGCCGGCTTCAGGGGGCAGGACGCACTGAAGCTTTCTTT.

V is TRBV11-2 and J is TRBJ2-1; possible D gene TRBD2, 6 bases. V shed 7 bases and J shed 0 bases, with 13 bases lying between them. Germline values: CDR1 SGHAT, CDR2 FQNNGV. The CDR3 is made up of 15 amino acids. In DNA form, the CDR3 reads TGTGCCAGCACCCCCCTGACTAGCTCCTACAATGAGCAGTTCTTC. Encoded protein: CASTPLTSSYNEQFF. The whole variable domain, filled in from reference TRBV11-2 and TRBJ2-1, reads EAGVAQSPRYKIIEKRQSVAFWCNPISGHATLYWYQQILGQGPKLLIQFQNNGVVDDSQLPKDRFSAERLKGVDSTLKIQPAKLEDSAVYLCASTPLTSSYNEQFFGPGTRLTVL.

The chain has TRBV3-1 (or the pseudogene TRBV3-2) and TRBJ1-1; TRBD1 agrees at 9 bases. Germline assignment: CDR1 LGHDT and CDR2 YNNKEL (reference sequence). J gave up 5 bases and V 4 bases, and 5 bases lay outside the gene matches. The CDR3 is made up of 14 amino acids. CDR3 amino acids: CASSPGQGFTEAFF. CDR3 DNA sequence: TGTGCCAGCAGCCCGGGACAGGGATTTACTGAAGCTTTCTTT.

The gene calls are TRBV6-1 and TRBJ2-1, with 7 nucleotides matching TRBD1. J lost 6 bases, V lost 3 bases, and 11 bases had no gene match. CDR3 length: 16 residues. Germline V CDR1 and CDR2: MNHNS, SASEGT. CDR3 sequence (DNA): TGTGCCAGCAGTGACCCGACAGGGTCGTTTGCCAATGAGCAGTTCTTC. Residues: CASSDPTGSFANEQFF.

This sequence joins TRBV30 and TRBJ2-6; TRBD2 agrees at 9 bases. The CDR3 sequence is 14 residues long. The J segment lost 3 bases and the V segment lost 7 bases, leaving 4 bases of the junction unmatched. The germline V gene encodes CDR1 GTSNPN and CDR2 SVGIG (reference sequence). This chain's CDR3 is CAFAGGYGANVLTF. Written as DNA, the CDR3 is TGTGCCTTTGCGGGAGGGTATGGGGCCAACGTCCTGACTTTC.

The chain recombines TRBV7-2 with TRBJ1-2, with 9 bases fitting TRBD1. The J segment lost 6 bases and the V segment lost 0 bases, leaving 8 bases of the junction unmatched. Germline V gene sequence: CDR1 SGHTA, CDR2 FQGNSA. CDR3 length: 16 residues. The CDR3, as DNA: TGTGCCAGCAGCTTAGCTAGGGGACAGGGTCGGGATGGCTACACCTTC. This sequence encodes CASSLARGQGRDGYTF.

The V call is TRBV15, the J call TRBJ2-1; D is uncertain. The germline gives CDR1 LNHNV, CDR2 YYDKDF (reference sequence). The CDR3 has 15 residues. V lost 0 bases, J lost 6 bases, and 12 bases lay in between. This CDR3 is CATSRDLHRLNEQFF. For the CDR3, the DNA is TGTGCCACCAGCAGAGATCTGCATCGACTCAATGAGCAGTTCTTC.

The V gene is TRBV19, the J gene TRBJ1-5; 7 positions agree with TRBD1. Germline values: CDR1 LNHDA, CDR2 SQIVND (reference sequence). J was trimmed by 0 bases and V by 7 bases; bases with no gene match: 6. This CDR3 is built from 15 residues. CDR3 coding DNA: TGTGCCAGTAAAACACAGGGGTATAGCAATCAGCCCCAGCATTTT. Its protein is CASKTQGYSNQPQHF.

The chain joins TRBV11-2 to TRBJ1-6; D gene unclear. CDR1 SGHAT and CDR2 FQNNGV come from the germline V gene. Deletions cut 0 bases from V and 6 bases from J, with 6 bases between. The CDR3 runs to 14 residues. The CDR3 DNA sequence: TGTGCCAGCAGCTTAGATTGGGCTAATTCACCCCTCCACTTT. Its translation: CASSLDWANSPLHF. Using reference TRBV11-2 and TRBJ1-6 for the parts outside the CDR3, the full variable domain is EAGVAQSPRYKIIEKRQSVAFWCNPISGHATLYWYQQILGQGPKLLIQFQNNGVVDDSQLPKDRFSAERLKGVDSTLKIQPAKLEDSAVYLCASSLDWANSPLHFGNGTRLTVT.

The rearrangement uses TRBV29-1 and TRBJ1-2; perhaps TRBD1 as D (6 bases). This CDR3 has 14 residues. Germline CDR1 and CDR2: SQVTM and ANQGSEA. Trimming removed 4 bases at V and 0 bases at J, with 12 bases between. The CDR3 region is CSVGVTGSNYGYTF. For the CDR3, the DNA is TGCAGCGTTGGGGTCACAGGGTCTAACTATGGCTACACCTTC. The full variable domain, its missing parts supplied by reference TRBV29-1 and TRBJ1-2, is SAVISQKPSRDICQRGTSLTIQCQVDSQVTMMFWYRQQPGQSLTLIATANQGSEATYESGFVIDKFPISRPNLTFSTLTVSNMSPEDSSIYLCSVGVTGSNYGYTFGSGTRLTVV.

This clone was seen a handful of times. The CDR3 sequence: CASSQTGTNQPQHF. CDR3 bases: TGTGCCAGCAGTCAAACAGGGACCAATCAGCCCCAGCATTTT. The genes are TRBV6-6 and TRBJ1-5; D may be TRBD1 (6 bases). The CDR3 totals 14 residues. Germline V gives CDR1 MNHNY, CDR2 SVGAGI (reference sequence). V lost 5 bases and J lost 3, with 11 bases in between.

V gene TRBV4-2 combines with J gene TRBJ1-6, with a possible D match to TRBD1 (5 bases). V lost 6 bases, J lost 10 bases, and 10 bases lay in between. From germline, CDR1 is LGHNA and CDR2 YNFKEQ. The CDR3 totals 12 residues. The CDR3 here is CASRPGSSPLHF. The CDR3 DNA reads as TGTGCCAGCAGACCAGGGTCCTCACCCCTCCACTTT.

The count of this clone is one. The rearrangement links TRBV28 to TRBJ2-2, with 9 bases lining up with TRBD1. Germline trimming cut 5 bases from V and 3 bases from J; bases unmatched to any gene: 7. The CDR3 is 16 residues long. Per germline, CDR1 MDHEN and CDR2 SYDVKM. Here the CDR3 DNA reads TGTGCCAGCAGTCGGGCGGGACAGGGTTACACCGGGGAGCTGTTTTTT. Its translation: CASSRAGQGYTGELFF.

The chain combines TRBV5-6 with TRBJ2-5; possible D gene TRBD2, 6 bases. The CDR3 consists of 15 residues. Trimming removed 4 bases from V and 2 bases from J, with 15 bases in between. Germline CDR1 is SGHDT and CDR2 is YYEEEE. The CDR3 DNA is TGTGCCAGCAGCCCGCCCTCAGGGACTCAAGAGACCCAGTACTTC. Its protein product is CASSPPSGTQETQYF. Full variable domain (rest looked up from reference TRBV5-6 and TRBJ2-5): DAGVTQSPTHLIKTRGQQVTLRCSPKSGHDTVSWYQQALGQGPQFIFQYYEEEERQRGNFPDRFSGHQFPNYSSELNVNALLLGDSALYLCASSPPSGTQETQYFGPGTRLLVL.

The genes are TRBV30 and TRBJ2-1; TRBD2 matches at 15 bases. CDR1 is GTSNPN and CDR2 is SVGIG in the germline V gene (reference sequence). This CDR3 spans 18 amino acids. The junction had 21 bases not matched to a gene; V was cut back by 3 bases and J by 15 bases. CDR3 loop: CAWSQGLAGGLVLSFRFF. The CDR3 nucleotides are TGTGCCTGGAGCCAGGGACTAGCGGGAGGCCTGGTACTTAGTTTTCGGTTCTTC. Together with reference TRBV30 and TRBJ2-1, the CDR3 gives the full variable domain: SQTIHQWPATLVQPVGSPLSLECTVEGTSNPNLYWYRQAAGRGLQLLFYSVGIGQISSEVPQNLSASRPQDRQFILSSKKLLLSDSGFYLCAWSQGLAGGLVLSFRFFGPGTRLTVL.

The V and J genes are TRBV7-2 and TRBJ2-5, with TRBD2 matching 10 bases. The germline CDR1 and CDR2 sequences are SGHTA and FQGNSA. Trimming at V came to 5 bases and at J to 1 base, leaving 4 bases not matched to a gene. This CDR3 has 15 amino acids. The CDR3 loop reads CASSTGLAAQETQYF. The CDR3 nucleotides are TGTGCCAGCAGCACCGGACTAGCGGCCCAAGAGACCCAGTACTTC.

The V gene is TRBV7-8, the J gene TRBJ1-6; 7 bases match TRBD1. The CDR3 extends over 16 amino acids. Per germline, CDR1 SGHVS and CDR2 FQNEAQ. Trimming cost V 4 bases and J 9 bases; bases outside gene matches: 12. This CDR3 reads CASSWAVQGDGSPLHF. The CDR3 DNA reads TGTGCCAGCAGCTGGGCGGTCCAGGGGGACGGTTCACCCCTCCACTTT. Full variable domain (rest looked up from reference TRBV7-8 and TRBJ1-6): GAGVSQSPRYKVAKRGQDVALRCDPISGHVSLFWYQQALGQGPEFLTYFQNEAQLDKSGLPSDRFFAERPEGSVSTLKIQRTQQEDSAVYLCASSWAVQGDGSPLHFGNGTRLTVT.

This rearrangement joins TRBV28 to TRBJ1-3; D remains ambiguous. Germline assignment: CDR1 MDHEN and CDR2 SYDVKM. This CDR3 region has 14 residues. Trimming removed 3 bases from V and 0 bases from J, with 6 bases in between. The chain's CDR3 is CASSFHSSGNTIYF. In DNA, the CDR3 is TGTGCCAGCAGTTTCCACAGCTCTGGAAACACCATATATTTT. Combining the CDR3 with reference TRBV28 and TRBJ1-3 gives the whole variable domain DVKVTQSSRYLVKRTGEKVFLECVQDMDHENMFWYRQDPGLGLRLIYFSYDVKMKEKGDIPEGYSVSREKKERFSLILESASTNQTSMYLCASSFHSSGNTIYFGEGSWLTVV.

The chain couples TRBV4-1 to TRBJ2-1; D possibly corresponds to TRBD2 (6 bases). Trimming removed 2 bases at V and 9 bases at J, with 17 bases between. The CDR3 loop spans 15 amino acids. Looked up from germline, CDR1 is MGHRA and CDR2 is YSYEKL. The CDR3 bases are TGCGCCAGCAGCCAAAACGAGCGGGCGGGCGGTGAGCAGTTCTTC. It specifies CASSQNERAGGEQFF.

The chain combines TRBV24-1 with TRBJ1-5, with D perhaps matching TRBD1 (5 bases). In germline, CDR1 is KGHDR, CDR2 SFDVKD. V was trimmed by 5 bases and J by 1 base, leaving 11 bases between them. The CDR3 totals 15 residues. CDR3 protein: CATSGTDMSNQPQHF. CDR3 nucleotide sequence: TGTGCCACCAGTGGGACGGACATGAGCAATCAGCCCCAGCATTTT.

The V call is TRBV11-2, the J call TRBJ2-7; 8 bases fit TRBD1. The CDR3 loop spans 14 amino acids. In germline, CDR1 is SGHAT, CDR2 FQNNGV. The V segment lost 5 bases and the J segment 2 bases; nucleotides outside the gene matches: 5. Here the CDR3 DNA reads TGTGCCAGCAGCAAGGACAGGGAGGCCTACGAGCAGTACTTC. Translation gives CASSKDREAYEQYF.

The chain combines TRBV11-2 with TRBJ1-1; possibly TRBD1 for D (5 bases). Looked up from germline, CDR1 is SGHAT and CDR2 is FQNNGV. The V end lost 0 bases, the J end lost 6 bases, and 11 bases lay between the germline ends. The CDR3 has 14 residues. Here the CDR3 reads CASSLDQGRAEAFF. The CDR3 DNA is TGTGCCAGCAGCTTAGATCAGGGTCGGGCTGAAGCTTTCTTT.

The chain is built from TRBV11-2 and TRBJ1-3; D is unresolved. The CDR3 spans 13 residues. Germline CDR1 and CDR2: SGHAT and FQNNGV. With 4 bases removed from V and 4 bases from J, the gap between germline ends came to 8 bases. The CDR3: CASSSLIGNTIYF. The DNA of the CDR3 is TGTGCCAGCAGCTCCCTAATAGGAAACACCATATATTTT. Filled out from reference TRBV11-2 and TRBJ1-3, the complete variable domain reads EAGVAQSPRYKIIEKRQSVAFWCNPISGHATLYWYQQILGQGPKLLIQFQNNGVVDDSQLPKDRFSAERLKGVDSTLKIQPAKLEDSAVYLCASSSLIGNTIYFGEGSWLTVV.

The V call is TRBV4-2, the J call TRBJ2-3; 11 nucleotides match TRBD2. Germline values: CDR1 LGHNA, CDR2 YNFKEQ. V lost 4 bases, J lost 1 base, and 13 bases stayed unmatched. The CDR3 has 19 residues. CDR3 in DNA: TGTGCCAGCAGCCCTAATCTAGCGGGGGGTGCCATCGGCACAGATACGCAGTATTTT. Translated: CASSPNLAGGAIGTDTQYF.

The chain has TRBV5-5 and TRBJ2-5; possible D gene TRBD2, 6 bases. Germline CDR1 is SGHKS and CDR2 is YYEKEE (reference sequence). The CDR3 extends over 14 amino acids. V gave up 0 bases and J gave up 2 bases, with 8 bases separating them. CDR3 in DNA: TGTGCCAGCAGCTTGGCGGCGGGGCAAGAGACCCAGTACTTC. This encodes CASSLAAGQETQYF.

The chain combines TRBV19 with TRBJ1-4, with a tentative D call TRBD1 (5 bases). CDR1 is LNHDA and CDR2 is SQIVND in the germline V gene (reference sequence). The CDR3 is made up of 14 amino acids. The V end lost 0 bases, the J end lost 5 bases, and 7 bases lay between the germline ends. The CDR3 sequence: CASSIETANEKLFF. The CDR3, as DNA: TGTGCCAGTAGTATAGAGACAGCAAATGAAAAACTGTTTTTT.